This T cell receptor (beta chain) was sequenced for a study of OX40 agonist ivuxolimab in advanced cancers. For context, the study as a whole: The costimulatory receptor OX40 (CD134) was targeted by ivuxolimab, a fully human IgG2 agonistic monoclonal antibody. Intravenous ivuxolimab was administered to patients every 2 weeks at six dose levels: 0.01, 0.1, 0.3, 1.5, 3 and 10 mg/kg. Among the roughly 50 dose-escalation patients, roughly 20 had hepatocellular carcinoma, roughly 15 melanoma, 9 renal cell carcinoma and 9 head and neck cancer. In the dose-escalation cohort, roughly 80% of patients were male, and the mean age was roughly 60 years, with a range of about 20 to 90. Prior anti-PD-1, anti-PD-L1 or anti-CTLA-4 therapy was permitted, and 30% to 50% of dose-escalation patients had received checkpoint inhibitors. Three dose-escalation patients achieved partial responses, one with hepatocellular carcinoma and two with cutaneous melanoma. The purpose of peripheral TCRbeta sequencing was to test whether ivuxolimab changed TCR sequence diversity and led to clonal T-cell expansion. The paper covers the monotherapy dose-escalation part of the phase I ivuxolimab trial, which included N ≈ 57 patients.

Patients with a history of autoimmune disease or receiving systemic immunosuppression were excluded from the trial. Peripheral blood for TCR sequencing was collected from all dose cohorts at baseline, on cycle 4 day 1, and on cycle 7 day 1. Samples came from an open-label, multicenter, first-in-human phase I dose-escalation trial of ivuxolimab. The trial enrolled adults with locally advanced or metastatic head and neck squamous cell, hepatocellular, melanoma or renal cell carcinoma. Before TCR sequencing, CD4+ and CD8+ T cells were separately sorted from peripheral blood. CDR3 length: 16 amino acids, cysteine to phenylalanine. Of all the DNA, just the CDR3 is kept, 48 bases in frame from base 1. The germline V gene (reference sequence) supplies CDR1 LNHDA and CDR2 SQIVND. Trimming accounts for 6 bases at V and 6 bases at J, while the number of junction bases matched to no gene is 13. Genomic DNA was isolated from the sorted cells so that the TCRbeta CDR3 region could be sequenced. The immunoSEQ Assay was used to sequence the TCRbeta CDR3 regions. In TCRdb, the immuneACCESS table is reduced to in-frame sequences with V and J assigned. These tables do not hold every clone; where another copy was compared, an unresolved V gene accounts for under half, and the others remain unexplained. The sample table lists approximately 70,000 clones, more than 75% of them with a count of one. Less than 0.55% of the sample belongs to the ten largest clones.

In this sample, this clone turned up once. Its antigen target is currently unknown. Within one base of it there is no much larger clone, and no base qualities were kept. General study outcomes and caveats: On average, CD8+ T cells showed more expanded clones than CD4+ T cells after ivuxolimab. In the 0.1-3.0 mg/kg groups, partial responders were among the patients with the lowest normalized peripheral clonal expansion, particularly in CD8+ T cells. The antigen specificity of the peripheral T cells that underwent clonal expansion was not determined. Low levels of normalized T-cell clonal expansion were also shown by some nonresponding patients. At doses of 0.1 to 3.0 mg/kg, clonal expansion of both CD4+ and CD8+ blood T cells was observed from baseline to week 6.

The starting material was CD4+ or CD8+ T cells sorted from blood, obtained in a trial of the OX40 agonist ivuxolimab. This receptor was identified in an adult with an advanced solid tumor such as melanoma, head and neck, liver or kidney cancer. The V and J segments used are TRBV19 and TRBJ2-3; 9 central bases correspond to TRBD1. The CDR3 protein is CASRIPGQGREDTQYF. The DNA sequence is TGTGCCAGTAGGATTCCCGGACAGGGGAGGGAGGATACGCAGTATTTT.